Below are 23 T cell receptor beta chains sequenced from a single sample in a study of glioma-infiltrating T cells. Using RNA template, CDR3s of TCR alpha and beta were amplified with iRepertoire arm-PCR. TCRdb ran MiXCR on the multiplex PCR reads and lists one entry per CDR3 protein. The table has tens of thousands of distinct CDR3 sequences, around 40% seen once. Sequencing was done on a sample of glioma tissue, nonneoplastic brain tissue, or PBMCs (not recorded which). The origin of the receptors is a human donor with low-grade glioma or glioblastoma, undergoing nonglioma brain surgery, or in good health (not recorded which).

This clonotype occurred many times. The chain uses TRBV19 and TRBJ2-2, with 10 positions matching TRBD2. The CDR3 contains 16 residues. CDR1 is LNHDA, CDR2 SQIVND, per germline (reference sequence). Trimming took 5 bases from V and 1 from J; bases not matched to a gene: 4. As DNA, the CDR3 is TGTGCCAGTAGTGGACTAGCGGCCCAGAACACCGGGGAGCTGTTTTTT. This sequence encodes CASSGLAAQNTGELFF.

The sample holds one count of this clonotype. This may stem from a read error, because a much larger clone lies one nucleotide away. This chain joins TRBV24-1 and TRBJ2-5; TRBD2 matches at 7 bases. Germline V gives CDR1 KGHDR, CDR2 SFDVKD. The CDR3 covers 14 residues. CDR3 in DNA: TGTGCCACCAGTGATCCGACTAGCCTGGAGACCCAGTCCTTC. The encoded protein is CATSDPTSLETQSF.

Details on this clonotype: A much bigger clone sits one base away, suggesting this may be a read error. The rearrangement joins TRBV4-1 to TRBJ2-7; D is perhaps TRBD2 (6 bases). The CDR3 contains 15 residues. The germline CDR1 and CDR2 sequences are MGHRA and YSYEKL. V shed 4 bases and J shed 8 bases, with 21 bases lying between them. The DNA for the CDR3 is TGCGCCAGCAGCCTAAATCTTGGGCTAGCGATCAAGCAGTACTTC. Its translation: CASSLNLGLAIKQYF.

This clonotype was seen many times. The V and J genes are TRBV28 and TRBJ2-1; the match to TRBD2 covers 8 bases. V shed 5 bases, J shed 0 bases, and the junction held 15 bases outside the gene matches. The CDR3 totals 19 residues. Germline CDR1 is MDHEN and CDR2 is SYDVKM. The CDR3 DNA follows: TGTGCCAGCAGTCCCCGGGGGGGGAAAATTCTGCCCTCCTACAATGAGCAGTTCTTC. Amino acids: CASSPRGGKILPSYNEQFF.

This clonotype was counted many times. V is TRBV19 and J is TRBJ1-1, with D perhaps matching TRBD1 (6 bases). Per germline, CDR1 LNHDA and CDR2 SQIVND (reference sequence). The CDR3 spans 15 residues. Trimming shortened V by 5 bases and J by 0 bases, and 13 bases separated the two germline ends. Here the CDR3 DNA reads TGTGCCAGTAGTCGGAGGGGGGAGGTGAACACTGAAGCTTTCTTT. Protein sequence: CASSRRGEVNTEAFF.

CDR3 protein: CAISDSTGQGYEQYF. DNA for the CDR3: TGTGCCATCAGTGACTCAACGGGACAGGGCTACGAGCAGTACTTC. V gene TRBV10-3 combines with J gene TRBJ2-7, with TRBD1 identical over 9 bases. The CDR3 has 15 residues. CDR1 and CDR2 from the germline V gene are ENHRY and SYGVKD. With 3 bases clipped from V and 3 bases from J, the junction kept 6 bases outside the gene matches.

This clonotype has at least ten counts. The CDR3 nucleotides are TGTGCCAGTAGTATAGATGAGAGCGAAGCTTTCTTT. The encoded protein is CASSIDESEAFF. The rearrangement joins TRBV19 to TRBJ1-1; D gene uncertain. With 0 bases removed from V and 8 bases from J, the gap between germline ends came to 7 bases. Germline CDR1 reads LNHDA; CDR2 reads SQIVND (reference sequence). The CDR3 covers 12 residues.

This clonotype was observed a few times. The chain joins TRBV28 to TRBJ1-1, with D perhaps matching TRBD1 (6 bases). Germline V gene lookup returns CDR1 MDHEN and CDR2 SYDVKM. This CDR3 has 15 residues. V lost 3 bases and J 0 bases, leaving 11 bases between the germline ends. The CDR3 reads CASSLRRGVNTEAFF. In DNA, the CDR3 is TGTGCCAGCAGTTTGAGAAGGGGGGTGAACACTGAAGCTTTCTTT.

Remarks on this clonotype: Given a much more abundant clone one base away, this may be a read error. The chain recombines TRBV6-2 or TRBV6-3 with TRBJ2-2; TRBD2 matches at 9 bases. V dropped 4 bases and J dropped 16; count of bases not matched to a gene: 19. CDR3 length: 16 amino acids. CDR1 and CDR2 from the germline V gene are MNHEY and SVGEGT. CDR3 amino acids: CASSFSVAGDTGKPFF. In DNA, the CDR3 is TGTGCCAGCAGTTTTTCGGTAGCGGGGGACACCGGGAAGCCGTTTTTT.

This clonotype was detected ten times or more. The V and J genes are TRBV2 and TRBJ2-3; D assignment may be TRBD1 or TRBD2 (5 bases each). The germline CDR1 and CDR2 sequences are SNHLY and FYNNEI. V lost 6 bases and J lost 2, with 15 bases in between. This CDR3 region has 15 residues. CDR3 amino acids: CASSFRDLHTDTQYF. In DNA, the CDR3 is TGTGCCAGCAGCTTCCGGGACCTCCACACAGATACGCAGTATTTT.

As regards this clonotype: Given a much more abundant clone one base away, this may be a read error. The genes are TRBV29-1 and TRBJ2-7; 9 nucleotides align to TRBD2. The CDR3 totals 12 residues. Germline CDR1 SQVTM, CDR2 ANQGSEA. Trimming removed 7 bases from V and 6 bases from J; junction bases left unmatched: 7. The CDR3 region is CSADSGRGEQYF. CDR3 in DNA: TGCAGCGCTGATAGCGGGAGAGGCGAGCAGTACTTC.

This clonotype was recorded many times. The rearrangement joins TRBV19 to TRBJ1-2; no clear D. CDR3 size: 14 residues. V lost 1 base and J lost 4, with 10 bases in between. Germline values: CDR1 LNHDA, CDR2 SQIVND (reference sequence). CDR3: CASSIGDVRYGYTF. For the CDR3, the DNA is TGTGCCAGTAGTATAGGAGACGTCCGCTATGGCTACACCTTC.

The rearrangement joins TRBV5-1 to TRBJ2-5; D is unclear. Germline-derived CDR1 and CDR2 are SGHRS and YFSETQ. This CDR3 region has 15 residues. The germline V and J ends were trimmed by 2 bases and 2 bases, with 13 bases remaining between them. CDR3 nucleotides: TGCGCCAGCAGCTTTTTTGCCCGGGTACAAGAGACCCAGTACTTC. Residues: CASSFFARVQETQYF.

At least ten counts were recorded for this clonotype. The rearrangement links TRBV11-3 to TRBJ1-1, with 8 bases matching TRBD1. This CDR3 contains 14 residues. CDR1 and CDR2 (germline): SGHNT, YENEEA. The V gene end was trimmed by 6 bases and the J gene end by 5 bases; junction bases not matched to a gene: 8. CDR3 DNA: TGTGCCAGCAGTTCCCCAGGGGGCCGGACTGAAGCTTTCTTT. This sequence encodes CASSSPGGRTEAFF.

Comments on this clonotype: A much bigger clone sits one base away, suggesting this may be a read error. The J gene is TRBJ1-3, the V gene TRBV11-2, with D uncertain. V gave up 6 bases and J gave up 0 bases, with 12 bases separating them. Germline values: CDR1 SGHAT, CDR2 FQNNGV. This CDR3 contains 15 residues. The CDR3 sequence is CASSLSGSSGNTIYF. DNA for the CDR3: TGTGCCAGCAGTCTCTCAGGATCCTCTGGAAACACCATATATTTT.

This clonotype has at least ten counts. The CDR3 protein is CASSIVRVGTGELFF. CDR3 DNA sequence: TGTGCCAGTAGTATAGTCAGGGTGGGCACCGGGGAGCTGTTTTTT. The genes are TRBV19 and TRBJ2-2; tentatively, D is TRBD1 (5 bases). Looked up from germline, CDR1 is LNHDA and CDR2 is SQIVND (reference sequence). V dropped 1 base and J dropped 4 bases, with 10 bases sitting between them. The CDR3 extends over 15 amino acids.

This clonotype appeared many times. This chain links TRBV20-1 with TRBJ1-1, with D unclear. The germline V and J ends were trimmed by 3 bases and 1 base, with 12 bases remaining between them. Looked up from germline, CDR1 is DFQATT and CDR2 is SNEGSKA (reference sequence). The CDR3 contains 14 residues. CDR3 bases: TGCAGTGCTAGCCCAGTCCAGTCGAACACTGAAGCTTTCTTT. Protein product: CSASPVQSNTEAFF.

This clonotype has at least ten counts. Sequence at one end of the junction differs from germline and may be a read error. V is TRBV7-2 and J is TRBJ1-2, with 8 bases matching TRBD1. The CDR3 runs to 15 residues. Germline V gene lookup returns CDR1 SGHTA and CDR2 FQGNSA. The CDR3 DNA sequence: TGTGCCAGCAGCTTAGTCAGGGGGCAAAACTATGGCCACACCTTC. It translates to CASSLVRGQNYGHTF.

As regards this clonotype: A read error may be the cause here, since a much bigger clone is one base away. This sequence joins TRBV10-3 and TRBJ2-1; no clear D gene. From germline, CDR1 is ENHRY and CDR2 SYGVKD. The V and J ends lost 11 bases and 8 bases respectively, with 16 bases between them. The CDR3 covers 12 residues. Here the CDR3 reads CAVTPGSDEQFF. The CDR3 nucleotides read TGTGCCGTCACCCCCGGATCGGATGAGCAGTTCTTC.

As concerns this clonotype: With a much larger clone just one base away, this may be a read error. The chain carries TRBV4-2 and TRBJ2-5; no firm D call. The germline V gene encodes CDR1 LGHNA and CDR2 YNFKEQ. The CDR3 has 13 residues. The V gene lost 1 base and the J gene lost 7 bases, with 10 bases spanning the gap. In DNA form, the CDR3 reads TGTGCCAGCAGCCAAGCCAGTGGAGTGACCCAGTACTTC. It specifies CASSQASGVTQYF.

V is TRBV5-6 and J is TRBJ1-2; the match to TRBD1 covers 8 bases. The CDR3 extends over 14 amino acids. The V and J ends lost 4 bases and 3 bases, in that order; junction bases with no gene match: 5. Looked up from germline, CDR1 is SGHDT and CDR2 is YYEEEE. The CDR3 DNA sequence: TGTGCCAGCAGCCCGAGACAGGGGTACTATGGCTACACCTTC. It translates to CASSPRQGYYGYTF.

This clonotype was found many times. The chain has TRBV29-1 and TRBJ1-2; the match to TRBD1 covers 9 bases. The CDR3 runs 15 residues. Germline loops: CDR1 SQVTM, CDR2 ANQGSEA. After removal of 4 bases from V and 7 bases from J, the junction contained 13 bases not matched to a gene. The CDR3 nucleotides read TGCAGCGTTGCGACAGGGGGGTCAGGAGGAGGTGGCTACACCTTC. Translating it yields CSVATGGSGGGGYTF. Full variable domain (remainder filled in from reference TRBV29-1 and TRBJ1-2): SAVISQKPSRDICQRGTSLTIQCQVDSQVTMMFWYRQQPGQSLTLIATANQGSEATYESGFVIDKFPISRPNLTFSTLTVSNMSPEDSSIYLCSVATGGSGGGGYTFGSGTRLTVV.

This clonotype was observed many times. The CDR3 bases are TGTGCCAGCAGCGCTCCGGGACCCTCTATCACCCGGGAGCAGTTCTTC. Its translation is CASSAPGPSITREQFF. This rearrangement joins TRBV3-1 to TRBJ2-1; the D gene could be TRBD1 or TRBD2 (5 bases each). The germline V and J ends were trimmed by 5 bases and 10 bases, with 24 bases remaining between them. CDR3 size: 16 residues. Looked up from germline, CDR1 is LGHDT and CDR2 is YNNKEL (reference sequence).